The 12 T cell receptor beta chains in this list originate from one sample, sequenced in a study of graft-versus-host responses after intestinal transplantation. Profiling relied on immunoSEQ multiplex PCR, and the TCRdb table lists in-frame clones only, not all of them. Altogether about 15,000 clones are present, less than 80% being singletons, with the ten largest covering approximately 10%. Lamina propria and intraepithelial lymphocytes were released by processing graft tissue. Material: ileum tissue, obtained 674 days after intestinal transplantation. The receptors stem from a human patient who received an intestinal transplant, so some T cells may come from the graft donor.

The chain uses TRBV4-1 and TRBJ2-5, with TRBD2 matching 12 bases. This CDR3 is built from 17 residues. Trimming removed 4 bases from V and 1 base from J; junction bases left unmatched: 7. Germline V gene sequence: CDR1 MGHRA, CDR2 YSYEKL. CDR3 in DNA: TGCGCCAGCAGCCTCCAGACTAGCGGGGGACCCCAAGAGACCCAGTACTTC. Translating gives CASSLQTSGGPQETQYF.

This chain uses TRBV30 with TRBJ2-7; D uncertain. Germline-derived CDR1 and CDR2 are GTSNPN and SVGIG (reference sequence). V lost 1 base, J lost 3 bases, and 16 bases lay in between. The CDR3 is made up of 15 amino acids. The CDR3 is CAWSEFTLLFYEQYF. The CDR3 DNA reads TGTGCCTGGAGTGAGTTTACATTATTATTCTACGAGCAGTACTTC.

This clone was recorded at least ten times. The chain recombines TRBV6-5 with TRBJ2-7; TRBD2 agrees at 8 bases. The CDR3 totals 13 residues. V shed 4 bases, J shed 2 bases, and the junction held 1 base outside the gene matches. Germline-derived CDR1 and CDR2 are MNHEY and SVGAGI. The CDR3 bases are TGTGCCAGCAGTTTTAGCGGGGCCTACGAGCAGTACTTC. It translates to CASSFSGAYEQYF.

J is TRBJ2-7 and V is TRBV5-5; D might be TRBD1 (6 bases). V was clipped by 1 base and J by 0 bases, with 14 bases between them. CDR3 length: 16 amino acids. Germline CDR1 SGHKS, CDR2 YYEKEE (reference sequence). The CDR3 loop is CASSLRGGAGSYEQYF. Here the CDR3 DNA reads TGTGCCAGCAGCTTGCGTGGGGGCGCAGGCTCCTACGAGCAGTACTTC.

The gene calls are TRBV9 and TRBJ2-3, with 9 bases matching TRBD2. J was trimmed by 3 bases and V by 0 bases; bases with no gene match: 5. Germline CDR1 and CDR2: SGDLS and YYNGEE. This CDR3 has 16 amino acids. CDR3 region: CASSVGAGGRTDTQYF. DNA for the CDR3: TGTGCCAGCAGCGTAGGTGCGGGGGGGCGGACAGATACGCAGTATTTT.

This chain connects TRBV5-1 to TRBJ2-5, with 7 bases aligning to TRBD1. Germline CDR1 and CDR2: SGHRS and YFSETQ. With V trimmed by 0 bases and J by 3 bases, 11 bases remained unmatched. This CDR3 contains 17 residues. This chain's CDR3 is CASSLEPTGLTKETQYF. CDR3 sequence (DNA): TGCGCCAGCAGCTTGGAACCGACAGGGTTAACCAAAGAGACCCAGTACTTC.

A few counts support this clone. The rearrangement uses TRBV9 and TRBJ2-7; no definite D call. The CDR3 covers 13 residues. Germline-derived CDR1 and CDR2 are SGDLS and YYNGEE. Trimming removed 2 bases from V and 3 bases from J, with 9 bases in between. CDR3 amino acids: CASSVTSDYEQYF. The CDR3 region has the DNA TGTGCCAGCAGCGTCACTTCTGACTACGAGCAGTACTTC.

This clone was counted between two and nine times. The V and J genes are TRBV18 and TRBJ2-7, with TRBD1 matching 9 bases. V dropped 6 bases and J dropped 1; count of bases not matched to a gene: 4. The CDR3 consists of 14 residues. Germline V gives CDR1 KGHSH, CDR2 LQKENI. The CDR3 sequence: CASSWDRASYEQYF. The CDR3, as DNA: TGTGCCAGCTCCTGGGACAGGGCGTCCTACGAGCAGTACTTC.

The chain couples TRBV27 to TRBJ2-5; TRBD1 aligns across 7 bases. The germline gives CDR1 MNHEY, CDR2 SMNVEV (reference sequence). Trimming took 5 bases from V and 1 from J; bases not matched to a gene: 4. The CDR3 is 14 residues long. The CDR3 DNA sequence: TGTGCCAGCAGTCTGCGGACAGGCCAAGAGACCCAGTACTTC. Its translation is CASSLRTGQETQYF.

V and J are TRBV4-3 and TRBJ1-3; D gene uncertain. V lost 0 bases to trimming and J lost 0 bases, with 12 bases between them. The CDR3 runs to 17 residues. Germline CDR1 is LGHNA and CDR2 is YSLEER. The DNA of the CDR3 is TGCGCCAGCAGCCAAGATTGGCAGACTTTCTCTGGAAACACCATATATTTT. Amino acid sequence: CASSQDWQTFSGNTIYF.

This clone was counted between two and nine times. The CDR3 spells CASSPESSGYSNQPQHF. Written as DNA, the CDR3 is TGTGCCAGCAGCCCTGAGAGTTCGGGATATAGCAATCAGCCCCAGCATTTT. The chain employs TRBV11-1 and TRBJ1-5; D not certain. The CDR3 sequence is 17 residues long. The germline V gene has CDR1 SGHAT and CDR2 FQDESV (reference sequence). Trimming took 5 bases from V and 0 from J, leaving 17 bases between them.

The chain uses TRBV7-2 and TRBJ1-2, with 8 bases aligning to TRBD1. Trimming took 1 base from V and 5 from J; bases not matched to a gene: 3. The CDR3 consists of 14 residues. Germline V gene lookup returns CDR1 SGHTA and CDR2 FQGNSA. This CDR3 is CASSLGGQAYGYTF. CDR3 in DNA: TGTGCCAGCAGCTTAGGGGGACAGGCGTATGGCTACACCTTC.